These T cell receptor beta chains were read from a single sample in a study of cytomegalovirus exposure and HLA in healthy donors. Only in-frame clones appear in the TCRdb table, and some are missing; sequencing was by immunoSEQ multiplex PCR. The sample has roughly 80,000 clones; approximately 90% are singletons. Sequenced sample: PBMCs. The origin of the receptors is a man aged 25 to 40 in good health and CMV-seronegative. Each CDR3 is given with its conserved first and last residue. The D gene is left open where the match is weak. A clone size is listed for some rows: how often the clone was seen (once, few, many), or a class if it is expanded.

>TRBD1|TRBV30|TRBJ1-1|.
CAWSPGQAVMNTEAFF
TGTGCCTGGTCCCCGGGACAGGCCGTCATGAACACTGAAGCTTTCTTT
>.|TRBV2|TRBJ1-2|.
CASSLVRGGYGYTF
TGTGCCAGCAGTCTGGTCAGGGGAGGGTATGGCTACACCTTC
>TRBD2|TRBV10-1|TRBJ2-2|.
CASSESGGGPGELFF
TGCGCCAGCAGTGAGTCGGGCGGGGGTCCCGGGGAGCTGTTTTTT
>.|TRBV10-1|TRBJ2-4|few
CANKTVAKNIQYF
TGCGCCAATAAGACAGTAGCCAAAAACATTCAGTACTTC
>.|TRBV2|TRBJ1-2|.
CASSEGAADYGYTF
TGTGCCAGCAGTGAGGGGGCCGCGGACTATGGCTACACCTTC
>.|TRBV18|TRBJ2-7|.
CASSPRFGQGRYEQYF
TGTGCCAGCTCACCACGGTTTGGGCAGGGTCGGTACGAGCAGTACTTC
>.|TRBV7-8|TRBJ2-7|.
CASSEGGQDAYEQYF
TGTGCCAGCAGCGAGGGTGGGCAGGATGCCTACGAGCAGTACTTC
>.|TRBV6-6|TRBJ2-7|.
CASTESIYYPYEQYF
TGTGCCAGCACAGAAAGCATCTACTACCCCTACGAGCAGTACTTC
>.|TRBV19|TRBJ1-2|.
CASSIIFGPTSSGGYTF
TGTGCCAGTAGTATAATATTCGGGCCGACTTCAAGCGGTGGCTACACCTTC
>.|TRBV2|TRBJ2-7|.
CASMSRSGNGRTNSYEQYF
TGTGCCAGCATGTCTAGGTCCGGCAACGGAAGGACTAACTCCTACGAGCAGTACTTC
>.|TRBV5-4|TRBJ1-1|few
CASSLASAGEEAFF
TGTGCCAGCAGCTTGGCCAGCGCAGGGGAGGAAGCTTTCTTT
>.|TRBV2|TRBJ2-7|.
CASRAAGLYEQYF
TGTGCCAGCAGGGCCGCTGGCCTTTACGAGCAGTACTTC
>.|TRBV11-2|TRBJ2-7|.
CASSLRRQGGAYEQYF
TGTGCCAGCAGCTTACGGAGACAGGGAGGTGCCTACGAGCAGTACTTC
>TRBD1|TRBV30|TRBJ1-3|.
CAYQPGQVYSGNTIYF
TGTGCCTACCAACCGGGACAGGTTTACTCTGGAAACACCATATATTTT
>.|TRBV28|TRBJ1-2|.
CASRTQGTNYGYTF
TGTGCCAGCAGAACACAGGGAACTAACTATGGCTACACCTTC
>TRBD2|TRBV7-2|TRBJ2-7|.
CASSYQAGGPHEQYF
TGTGCCAGCAGCTACCAGGCGGGAGGGCCCCACGAGCAGTACTTC
>TRBD1|TRBV5-6|TRBJ1-1|few
CASSPGTDPEAFF
TGTGCCAGCAGCCCGGGGACAGATCCTGAAGCTTTCTTT
>TRBD2|TRBV7-8|TRBJ2-2|.
CASRGLAGFTGELFF
TGTGCCAGCAGGGGACTAGCGGGATTCACCGGGGAGCTGTTTTTT
>.|TRBV9|TRBJ2-4|.
CASSVETGGANIQYF
TGTGCCAGCAGCGTAGAAACGGGGGGCGCCAACATTCAGTACTTC
>TRBD1|TRBV6-1|TRBJ2-7|.
CASSWDRTYEQYF
TGTGCCAGCAGTTGGGACAGAACCTACGAGCAGTACTTC
>TRBD2|TRBV5-1|TRBJ2-1|.
CASSLAVVAGGFNEQFF
TGCGCCAGCAGCTTGGCGGTTGTAGCGGGAGGATTTAATGAGCAGTTCTTC
>.|TRBV6-5|TRBJ2-1|.
CASTPPRGNYNEQFF
TGTGCCAGCACCCCCCCCCGGGGGAACTACAATGAGCAGTTCTTC
>TRBD1|TRBV25-1|TRBJ1-2|.
CASSTQTGIYGYTF
TGTGCCAGCAGTACCCAGACAGGGATCTATGGCTACACCTTC
>TRBD1|TRBV19|TRBJ1-4|.
CASSIPGQGKGEKLFF
TGTGCCAGTAGTATACCGGGACAGGGGAAAGGAGAAAAACTGTTTTTT
>.|TRBV6-4|TRBJ1-2|.
CASRLGQNYGYTF
TGTGCCAGCAGACTTGGACAGAACTATGGCTACACCTTC
>.|TRBV19|TRBJ2-2|.
CASSTTVNTGELFF
TGTGCCAGTAGTACGACAGTGAACACCGGGGAGCTGTTTTTT
>.|TRBV5-8|TRBJ2-5|.
CASSSMGRGGRQQETQYF
TGTGCCAGCAGTTCCATGGGTAGGGGCGGACGGCAACAAGAGACCCAGTACTTC
>.|TRBV28|TRBJ2-7|.
CASSSTYEQYF
TGTGCCAGCAGTTCAACCTACGAGCAGTACTTC
>.|TRBV11-2|TRBJ2-2|.
CASTPLNTGELFF
TGTGCCAGCACTCCTTTAAACACCGGGGAGCTGTTTTTT
>.|TRBV15|TRBJ1-1|.
CATSREVGAGTEAFF
TGTGCCACCAGCAGAGAAGTGGGGGCTGGCACTGAAGCTTTCTTT
>TRBD2|TRBV2|TRBJ2-2|.
CASSETSGGNTGELFF
TGTGCCAGCAGTGAAACCAGCGGGGGGAACACCGGGGAGCTGTTTTTT
>TRBD2|TRBV10-2|TRBJ2-5|.
CASSESSGGGSIETQYF
TGCGCCAGCAGTGAGTCGAGTGGGGGGGGAAGCATAGAGACCCAGTACTTC
>.|TRBV18|TRBJ2-1|.
CASSPQTTRKGIGSYNEQFF
TGTGCCAGCTCACCACAAACTACCCGTAAGGGGATCGGGTCCTACAATGAGCAGTTCTTC
>TRBD2|TRBV7-3|TRBJ2-1|.
CASSSLAGEYNEQFF
TGTGCCAGCAGTTCCTTAGCGGGGGAATACAATGAGCAGTTCTTC
>TRBD1|TRBV6-6|TRBJ1-1|.
CASSYSDRGRIAFF
TGTGCCAGCAGTTACTCGGACAGGGGGCGCATTGCTTTCTTT
>TRBD1|TRBV28|TRBJ2-5|.
CASSLGDRVGETQYF
TGTGCCAGCAGTTTGGGGGACAGGGTAGGGGAGACCCAGTACTTC
>.|TRBV7-9|TRBJ2-5|few
CASSPRDRAETQYF
TGTGCCAGCAGCCCCCGGGATAGGGCAGAGACCCAGTACTTC
>TRBD1|TRBV28|TRBJ1-6|.
CASRSGQGRDSPLHF
TGTGCCAGCAGAAGTGGACAGGGGCGAGATTCACCCCTCCACTTT
>.|TRBV28|TRBJ2-1|.
CASSLSPRNEQFF
TGTGCCAGCAGTTTATCCCCCCGCAATGAGCAGTTCTTC
>.|TRBV27|TRBJ2-7|.
CASSLSYRAPYEQYF
TGTGCCAGCAGTTTATCCTACAGGGCCCCCTACGAGCAGTACTTC
>TRBD2|TRBV4-1|TRBJ2-1|.
CASSQGAGGPYNEQFF
TGCGCCAGCAGCCAAGGCGCGGGAGGGCCCTACAATGAGCAGTTCTTC